These 10 T cell receptor beta chains were sequenced from one sample in a study of a mutant IDH1 vaccine in newly diagnosed glioma. Their specific antigens are unknown. The time point is: week 35, safety follow-up. In the vaccine, a single dose held 300 ug of the mutant IDH1 20-mer peptide, along with topical imiquimod. Profiling relied on immunoSEQ multiplex PCR, and the TCRdb table lists in-frame clones only, not all of them. Of about 54,000 clones listed, less than 90% are singletons. The material was PBMCs, obtained from a glioma patient whose treatment included an IDH1 peptide vaccine. The receptors stem from a woman aged 18-30 years with glioma.

The rearrangement links TRBV7-6 to TRBJ2-1; possibly TRBD1 or TRBD2 for D (5 bases each). V was pared by 1 base and J by 0 bases, with 16 bases between. The CDR3 consists of 18 residues. From germline, CDR1 is SGHVS and CDR2 FNYEAQ. The CDR3 is CASSLGWGRKSSYNEQFF. Written as DNA, the CDR3 is TGTGCCAGCAGCTTAGGGTGGGGACGGAAAAGCTCCTACAATGAGCAGTTCTTC.

This rearrangement joins TRBV7-9 to TRBJ1-1, with D perhaps TRBD1 (6 bases). CDR1 and CDR2 from the germline V gene are SEHNR and FQNEAQ (reference sequence). V lost 1 base and J 4 bases, leaving 7 bases between the germline ends. CDR3 length: 13 residues. The CDR3 bases are TGTGCCAGCAGCTTAGACAGGGTCACTGAAGCTTTCTTT. This codes for CASSLDRVTEAFF.

The chain joins TRBV19 to TRBJ1-1, with 9 bases identical to TRBD1. V gave up 4 bases and J gave up 11 bases; unmatched junction bases: 8. CDR1 is LNHDA, CDR2 SQIVND, per germline (reference sequence). The length of the CDR3 is 13 residues. The CDR3 is CASSTQPGQGAFF. In nucleotides, the CDR3 is TGTGCCAGTAGTACCCAACCGGGACAGGGTGCTTTCTTT.

This clone occurred a few times. This chain uses TRBV18 with TRBJ2-1; D is perhaps TRBD1 (5 bases). Per germline, CDR1 KGHSH and CDR2 LQKENI. This CDR3 contains 16 residues. Trimming cost V 5 bases and J 2 bases, with 16 bases left between them. DNA for the CDR3: TGTGCCAGCTCAGCGACAGAAATCGGACCCTACAATGAGCAGTTCTTC. This gives the protein CASSATEIGPYNEQFF. The whole variable domain, remainder taken from reference TRBV18 and TRBJ2-1, is NAGVMQNPRHLVRRRGQEARLRCSPMKGHSHVYWYRQLPEEGLKFMVYLQKENIIDESGMPKERFSAEFPKEGPSILRIQQVVRGDSAAYFCASSATEIGPYNEQFFGPGTRLTVL.

This chain joins TRBV7-9 and TRBJ2-4; 9 nucleotides match TRBD1. Germline V gene lookup returns CDR1 SEHNR and CDR2 FQNEAQ (reference sequence). The CDR3 consists of 16 residues. V shed 5 bases and J 7 bases; nucleotides not matched to a gene: 12. The CDR3 is CASSPIRGTGQNIQYF. The CDR3 DNA follows: TGTGCCAGCAGCCCAATTAGGGGGACAGGGCAGAACATTCAGTACTTC.

The chain uses TRBV11-2 and TRBJ2-5, with D perhaps TRBD1 (5 bases). In germline, CDR1 is SGHAT, CDR2 FQNNGV. The ends were cut back, 5 bases at V and 2 bases at J, with 15 bases in the middle. The CDR3 has 15 amino acids. CDR3 in amino acids: CASSLVRGLQETQYF. CDR3 nucleotides: TGTGCCAGCAGCCTGGTTAGGGGCTTACAAGAGACCCAGTACTTC.

This chain connects TRBV6-6 to TRBJ1-2, with D uncertain. The CDR3 is 15 amino acids. Germline V CDR1 and CDR2: MNHNY, SVGAGI (reference sequence). The ends were cut back, 2 bases at V and 8 bases at J, with 18 bases in the middle. The CDR3 region has the DNA TGTGCCAGCAGTTACCAGGTCTCCCCCCCTAGGGGCTACACCTTC. This sequence encodes CASSYQVSPPRGYTF.

The chain is built from TRBV19 and TRBJ2-5; tentatively, D is TRBD2 (6 bases). There are 15 residues in the CDR3. CDR1 is LNHDA and CDR2 is SQIVND in the germline V gene (reference sequence). Trimming removed 3 bases from V and 4 bases from J, with 15 bases in between. The CDR3 protein is CASSIGPGRGETQYF. The CDR3, as DNA: TGTGCCAGTAGTATTGGTCCAGGGCGGGGAGAGACCCAGTACTTC. The variable domain in full, completed from reference TRBV19 and TRBJ2-5, reads DGGITQSPKYLFRKEGQNVTLSCEQNLNHDAMYWYRQDPGQGLRLIYYSQIVNDFQKGDIAEGYSVSREKKESFPLTVTSAQKNPTAFYLCASSIGPGRGETQYFGPGTRLLVL.

The chain uses TRBV29-1 and TRBJ1-1; D might be TRBD1 (5 bases). Deletions cut 3 bases from V and 1 base from J, with 6 bases between. This CDR3 has 12 residues. CDR1 and CDR2 (germline): SQVTM, ANQGSEA. The DNA for the CDR3 is TGCAGCGTTGATGGGGGGAACACTGAAGCTTTCTTT. It translates to CSVDGGNTEAFF.

V gene TRBV9 combines with J gene TRBJ2-3; D assignment may be TRBD1 or TRBD2 (6 bases each). The CDR3 is 16 residues long. The germline V and J ends were trimmed by 0 bases and 0 bases, with 11 bases remaining between them. Germline V gene lookup returns CDR1 SGDLS and CDR2 YYNGEE. The CDR3 DNA reads as TGTGCCAGCAGCGTAGAGGGGGGTCTGAGCACAGATACGCAGTATTTT. As protein: CASSVEGGLSTDTQYF.